This T cell receptor (beta chain) emerged from a study of blood T cell repertoires in COVID-19 (dated by TCRdb to 2019 to 2021). A note on the overall study: Collaborator samples came from the United States, Italy and Spain and covered acute and convalescent phases of COVID-19. The prospective study material was composed of cDNA or gDNA derived from T cells, B-cell-depleted T cells, or PBMCs. Subjects who had been exposed to COVID-19, were actively infected with it, or had recovered from it provided the deeply sampled blood TCRbeta repertoires that made up the dataset. The repertoires were made available in a free public database intended to serve as a resource for research on the immune response to SARS-CoV-2. The samples were drawn from two sources: the first 160 participants of the ongoing ImmuneRACE study, and 950 to 1,500 subjects contributed by 6 global collaborators. Nearly every sample came with metadata listing a de-identified subject ID, COVID-19 status, age in years and sex. Where available, HLA class I and class II types were obtained from metadata supplied by the sample provider rather than from assay-based typing. The study at large found these results: The amount of clinical and demographic metadata varied by source and participant and was provided uncurated.

The germline V gene gives CDR1 as SGHTA and CDR2 as FQGNSA. Reading from cysteine to phenylalanine, the CDR3 counts 15 amino acids. Left in the record is the CDR3 DNA by itself, 45 bases read in frame from the first base. Compared with germline, V lacks 4 bases and J lacks 5 bases; bases without a gene match: 10. Each collaborating institution followed its own protocols to collect whole blood in K2EDTA tubes. Collaborator samples were shipped for TCRbeta analysis as frozen whole blood, isolated PBMCs, or DNA extracted from either sample type. TCRbeta CDR3 regions were amplified from genomic DNA using the immunoSEQ Assay, a bias-controlled multiplex PCR. The original methods were these. Within the assay, amplification of reference gene primers was used to estimate how many nucleated cells each sample contained. To quantify the absolute abundance of each unique TCRbeta CDR3 rearrangement, sequence reads were collapsed and filtered. Productive Simpson clonality was computed per sample as the square root of Simpson's diversity index over productive rearrangements. TCRdb re-hosts the immuneACCESS table, in-frame sequences only. Its copies lack some clones; in the studies checked, an unresolved V gene accounts for under half of them, and the cause for the rest is not known. The D gene and trimming were derived from the DNA, and the V and J assignments and clone size from that table. The sample table records more than 75,000 clones; roughly 89% of these occur just once. Together, the top ten hold around 7.9% of the sample.

In the case of this clone: This receptor's antigen is unknown. Base qualities are not provided; no much larger clone lies one nucleotide away.

The specimen was peripheral blood. The sequence is built from TRBV7-2 and TRBJ2-5; the central 7 bases match TRBD1. The source of this sequence is a man aged 25 to 40 with acute or convalescent COVID-19. The DNA sequence is TGTGCCAGCAGCTCGGGGCGACAGGGCCGGGAGACCCAGTACTTC. This gives the protein CASSSGRQGRETQYF.